One sample yielded the 14 T cell receptor beta chains listed below, sequenced in a study of blood T cell repertoires in COVID-19. The protocol was immunoSEQ multiplex PCR, while the TCRdb copy is restricted to in-frame clones and leaves out a portion. This repertoire shows some 250,000 clones, about 88% found once; its top ten account for just under 1%. Sequencing was carried out using peripheral blood. The receptors derive from a woman between 40 and 55 years old who had recovered from COVID-19.

This sequence joins TRBV10-3 and TRBJ2-1; 13 positions agree with TRBD2. The CDR3 is made up of 17 amino acids. CDR1 is ENHRY and CDR2 is SYGVKD in the germline V gene. The ends lost 4 bases at V and 4 bases at J; junction bases unmatched: 7. The CDR3 region is CAISAGTSGTGYNEQFF. For the CDR3, the DNA is TGTGCCATCAGTGCTGGGACTAGCGGGACGGGTTACAATGAGCAGTTCTTC.

The chain combines TRBV11-1 with TRBJ2-3, with 7 bases matching TRBD2. V was pared by 5 bases and J by 0 bases, with 8 bases of the junction left unmatched. The germline V gene encodes CDR1 SGHAT and CDR2 FQDESV (reference sequence). This CDR3 is 16 amino acids long. CDR3 in amino acids: CASSPRVAGSTDTQYF. In DNA form, the CDR3 reads TGTGCCAGCAGCCCCCGGGTAGCGGGTAGCACAGATACGCAGTATTTT.

The rearrangement uses TRBV5-4 and TRBJ2-7; D might be TRBD1 (6 bases). The CDR3 runs 14 residues. The V gene's germline CDR1 is SGHNT and CDR2 YYREEE (reference sequence). V was pared by 4 bases and J by 0 bases, with 11 bases between. Here the CDR3 reads CASSPGQTSYEQYF. CDR3 bases: TGTGCCAGCAGCCCCGGACAGACCTCCTACGAGCAGTACTTC.

This clone is a singleton in its sample. The CDR3 DNA follows: TGTGCCAGCAGCCCGGGGGGGGACAGCTCTGGAAACACCATATATTTT. It yields the protein CASSPGGDSSGNTIYF. The genes are TRBV7-9 and TRBJ1-3; the match to TRBD1 covers 7 bases. Germline lookup yields CDR1 SEHNR and CDR2 FQNEAQ (reference sequence). CDR3 length: 16 amino acids. V dropped 5 bases and J dropped 0; count of bases not matched to a gene: 7. The whole variable domain, filled in from reference TRBV7-9 and TRBJ1-3, reads DTGVSQNPRHKITKRGQNVTFRCDPISEHNRLYWYRQTLGQGPEFLTYFQNEAQLEKSRLLSDRFSAERPKGSFSTLEIQRTEQGDSAMYLCASSPGGDSSGNTIYFGEGSWLTVV.

The chain couples TRBV30 to TRBJ2-1, with D possibly TRBD2 on 7 matching bases. Germline V gene sequence: CDR1 GTSNPN, CDR2 SVGIG (reference sequence). The CDR3 loop spans 19 amino acids. V shed 4 bases and J shed 2 bases, with 27 bases lying between them. The DNA of the CDR3 is TGTGCCTGGACAAAAGGGGGGGTACCCTCGGGGGTCACCTACAATGAGCAGTTCTTC. Its protein is CAWTKGGVPSGVTYNEQFF. Drawing the rest from reference TRBV30 and TRBJ2-1, the complete variable domain is SQTIHQWPATLVQPVGSPLSLECTVEGTSNPNLYWYRQAAGRGLQLLFYSVGIGQISSEVPQNLSASRPQDRQFILSSKKLLLSDSGFYLCAWTKGGVPSGVTYNEQFFGPGTRLTVL.

The chain is built from TRBV11-3 and TRBJ1-1; perhaps TRBD1 as D (5 bases). V was shortened by 5 bases and J by 8 bases, with 15 bases between the two germline ends. Looked up from germline, CDR1 is SGHNT and CDR2 is YENEEA. The CDR3 length is 13 residues. The CDR3 DNA reads as TGTGCCAGCAGCCGCGACCAGGGCGCGGAAGCTTTCTTT. This encodes CASSRDQGAEAFF.

The genes are TRBV19 and TRBJ2-1, with a weak D call TRBD2 (6 bases). Germline V CDR1 and CDR2: LNHDA, SQIVND (reference sequence). The CDR3 loop spans 15 amino acids. V dropped 4 bases and J dropped 0 bases, with 10 bases sitting between them. CDR3 amino acids: CASSTLASSYNEQFF. The CDR3 coding sequence is TGTGCCAGTAGTACCCTAGCGAGCTCCTACAATGAGCAGTTCTTC.

Turning to this clone: One end of the junction is discordant with germline, which a read error may explain. The V and J genes are TRBV7-7 and TRBJ2-5; 8 positions agree with TRBD2. Germline CDR1 SSHAT, CDR2 FNYEAQ (reference sequence). The CDR3 spans 15 residues. In DNA, the CDR3 is TGTGCTAGCAGCCCGGGACTAGGAAACCAAGAGACCCAGTACTTC. The encoded protein is CASSPGLGNQETQYF.

The chain carries TRBV24-1 and TRBJ1-2, with D uncertain. The V end lost 5 bases, the J end lost 4 bases, and 10 bases lay between the germline ends. From germline, CDR1 is KGHDR and CDR2 SFDVKD. This CDR3 is 13 amino acids long. As DNA, the CDR3 is TGTGCCACCAGTGGGGCAGACGCCTATGGCTACACCTTC. Encoded protein: CATSGADAYGYTF.

V is TRBV6-5 and J is TRBJ1-3; D possibly corresponds to TRBD1 (6 bases). Germline V CDR1 and CDR2: MNHEY, SVGAGI. This CDR3 region has 14 residues. Trimming removed 6 bases from V and 6 bases from J, with 15 bases in between. As DNA, the CDR3 is TGTGCCAGCAGATCAGGGGTTTTGGAAAACACCATATATTTT. Translated: CASRSGVLENTIYF.

In this sample, this clone turned up a few times. The chain combines TRBV9 with TRBJ2-1; perhaps TRBD1 as D (5 bases). The CDR3 has 15 amino acids. CDR1 and CDR2 from the germline V gene are SGDLS and YYNGEE. Deletions cut 0 bases from V and 8 bases from J, with 15 bases between. CDR3 sequence: CASSVGGRVGDEQFF. Written as DNA, the CDR3 is TGTGCCAGCAGCGTAGGGGGCAGGGTTGGGGATGAGCAGTTCTTC. Filled out from reference TRBV9 and TRBJ2-1, the complete variable domain reads DSGVTQTPKHLITATGQRVTLRCSPRSGDLSVYWYQQSLDQGLQFLIQYYNGEERAKGNILERFSAQQFPDLHSELNLSSLELGDSALYFCASSVGGRVGDEQFFGPGTRLTVL.

This rearrangement joins TRBV18 to TRBJ2-1; 12 bases align to TRBD2. CDR1 KGHSH and CDR2 LQKENI come from the germline V gene. V gave up 0 bases and J gave up 6 bases; unmatched junction bases: 6. CDR3 length equals 17 residues. The CDR3 spells CASSPPTSGRVINEQFF. The CDR3 DNA is TGTGCCAGCTCACCACCGACTAGCGGGAGAGTCATCAATGAGCAGTTCTTC.

The genes are TRBV5-1 and TRBJ1-2, with D tentatively TRBD1 (5 bases). Trimming cost V 4 bases and J 3 bases, with 13 bases left between them. Germline values: CDR1 SGHRS, CDR2 YFSETQ. The CDR3 loop spans 14 amino acids. CDR3 sequence: CASSRVRGDYGYTF. CDR3 DNA sequence: TGCGCCAGCAGCCGGGTTCGGGGGGACTATGGCTACACCTTC.

Of note for this clone: At one end the junction does not follow the germline gene, possibly because of a read error. This rearrangement joins TRBV5-5 to TRBJ2-7; TRBD2 agrees at 7 bases. The CDR3 consists of 11 residues. The germline gives CDR1 SGHKS, CDR2 YYEKEE (reference sequence). The CDR3 region has the DNA TGTGCCCGCAGCTTGGGGGGGGACCAGACCTTC. This translates into CARSLGGDQTF.